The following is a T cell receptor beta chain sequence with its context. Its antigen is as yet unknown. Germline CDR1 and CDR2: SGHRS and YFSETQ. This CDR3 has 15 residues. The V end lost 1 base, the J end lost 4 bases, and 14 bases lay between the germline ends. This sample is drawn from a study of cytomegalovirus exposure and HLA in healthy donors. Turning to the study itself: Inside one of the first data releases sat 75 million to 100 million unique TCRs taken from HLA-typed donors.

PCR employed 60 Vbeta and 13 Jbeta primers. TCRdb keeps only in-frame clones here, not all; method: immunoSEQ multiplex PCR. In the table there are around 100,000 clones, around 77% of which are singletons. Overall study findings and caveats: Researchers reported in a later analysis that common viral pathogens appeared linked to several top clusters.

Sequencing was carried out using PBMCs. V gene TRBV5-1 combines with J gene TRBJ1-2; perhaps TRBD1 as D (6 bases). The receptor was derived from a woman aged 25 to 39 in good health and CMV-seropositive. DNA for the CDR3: TGCGCCAGCAGCTTGAACAGGGACGGTAGCTATGGCTACACCTTC. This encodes CASSLNRDGSYGYTF.